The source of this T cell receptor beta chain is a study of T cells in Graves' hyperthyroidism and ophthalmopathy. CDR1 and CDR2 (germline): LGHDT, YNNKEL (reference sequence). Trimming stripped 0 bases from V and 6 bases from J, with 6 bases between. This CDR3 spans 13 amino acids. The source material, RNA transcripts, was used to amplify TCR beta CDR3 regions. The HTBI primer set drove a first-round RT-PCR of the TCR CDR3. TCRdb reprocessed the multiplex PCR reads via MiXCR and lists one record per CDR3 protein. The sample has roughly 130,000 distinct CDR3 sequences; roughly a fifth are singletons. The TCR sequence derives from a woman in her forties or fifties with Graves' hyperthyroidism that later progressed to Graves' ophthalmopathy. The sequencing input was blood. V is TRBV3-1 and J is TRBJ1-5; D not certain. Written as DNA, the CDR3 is TGTGCCAGCAGCCAAGAGCGGCGTCAGCCCCAGCATTTT. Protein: CASSQERRQPQHF. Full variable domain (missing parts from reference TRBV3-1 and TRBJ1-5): DTAVSQTPKYLVTQMGNDKSIKCEQNLGHDTMYWYKQDSKKFLKIMFSYNNKELIINETVPNRFSPKSPDKAHLNLHINSLELGDSAVYFCASSQERRQPQHFGDGTRLSIL.